These 18 T cell receptor beta chains originate from one sample sequenced in a study of identical twins. Each CDR3 protein gets one entry after TCRdb re-called the 5' RACE reads with MiXCR. The sample lists around 280,000 distinct CDR3 sequences, about 8.9% occurring once. The data were also submitted as part of a second study, on yellow fever vaccine responses in identical twins.

Sequencing was done on a sample of memory (CD45RO+) T cells sorted from blood. Receptors were obtained from a woman between 18 and 29 years old in good health.

This sequence joins TRBV21-1 and TRBJ2-3; the table's D call, TRBD2, has no DNA check behind it. TRBV21-1 is given as a pseudogene. The CDR3 is 17 residues long. CDR3 in DNA: TGTGCCAGCAGCAAAGGGATCCTAGCGGGAGAAGCAGATACGCAGTATTTT. Its translation is CASSKGILAGEADTQYF.

V gene TRBV20-1 combines with J gene TRBJ2-1; the D is unclear. The V end was cut by 6 bases, the J end by 1 base, with 13 bases between. There are 14 residues in the CDR3. The germline CDR1 and CDR2 sequences are DFQATT and SNEGSKA (reference sequence). The CDR3 sequence is CSAPGATSYNEQFF. CDR3 DNA: TGCAGTGCCCCAGGTGCGACTTCCTACAATGAGCAGTTCTTC.

This clonotype was detected many times. V is TRBV5-1 and J is TRBJ2-1; 12 nucleotides match TRBD1. J was trimmed by 6 bases and V by 5 bases; bases with no gene match: 6. Germline V gene data show CDR1 as SGHRS and CDR2 as YFSETQ. This CDR3 region has 15 residues. CDR3 coding DNA: TGCGCCAGCAGACCGCCGGGACAGGGGGCCAATGAGCAGTTCTTC. It yields the protein CASRPPGQGANEQFF.

This clonotype was counted ten times or more. The chain has TRBV7-2 and TRBJ2-4; D tentatively fits TRBD1 or TRBD2 (5 bases each). The CDR3 extends over 15 amino acids. Germline V gene sequence: CDR1 SGHTA, CDR2 FQGNSA. V dropped 1 base and J dropped 9 bases, with 16 bases sitting between them. CDR3 coding DNA: TGTGCCAGCAGCTTAGAATCAGGGACGATGGGCATTCAGTACTTC. This codes for CASSLESGTMGIQYF.

This clonotype was detected ten times or more. The chain is built from TRBV12-3 or TRBV12-4 and TRBJ2-3; either TRBD1 or TRBD2 may fit D (6 bases each). The ends were cut back, 7 bases at V and 1 base at J, with 12 bases in the middle. The CDR3 length is 14 residues. CDR3 in amino acids: CASTTGGRTDTQYF. CDR3 bases: TGTGCCAGCACCACCGGGGGCCGCACAGATACGCAGTATTTT.

This clonotype appeared many times. This chain uses TRBV28 with TRBJ2-3, with TRBD2 identical over 16 bases. The CDR3 runs to 20 residues. The V gene end was trimmed by 6 bases and the J gene end by 3 bases; junction bases not matched to a gene: 15. Germline V lookup: CDR1 MDHEN, CDR2 SYDVKM. The CDR3 reads CASSLDRVGLAGGPTDTQYF. DNA for the CDR3: TGTGCCAGCAGCTTGGACAGGGTGGGACTAGCGGGAGGGCCAACAGATACGCAGTATTTT.

This clonotype turned up a few times. This rearrangement joins TRBV20-1 to TRBJ1-2, with D uncertain. This CDR3 is 14 amino acids long. Trimming pared 1 base from V and 5 bases from J, leaving 14 bases between. Germline CDR1 DFQATT, CDR2 SNEGSKA (reference sequence). The DNA for the CDR3 is TGCAGTGCTAGAGTACCCAGTGAAGGATATGGCTACACCTTC. The encoded protein is CSARVPSEGYGYTF.

This clonotype has only a few counts. This rearrangement joins TRBV4-1 to TRBJ2-5, with TRBD2 identical over 10 bases. Germline V gene data show CDR1 as MGHRA and CDR2 as YSYEKL. V lost 0 bases to trimming and J lost 5 bases; unmatched junction nucleotides: 15. The CDR3 is 19 amino acids. The CDR3 DNA reads TGCGCCAGCAGCCAAGATGAGAGCGGGGGGGCCCGAAATCGGGAGACCCAGTACTTC. Translating gives CASSQDESGGARNRETQYF.

This chain connects TRBV6-1 to TRBJ1-2, with 9 bases matching TRBD1. The germline gives CDR1 MNHNS, CDR2 SASEGT. V was pared by 7 bases and J by 4 bases, with 7 bases of the junction left unmatched. The CDR3 has 14 residues. The CDR3 nucleotides read TGTGCCAGCACCGCCGGGACAGGGCCCTATGGCTACACCTTC. Protein: CASTAGTGPYGYTF.

Notes on this clonotype: A read error is possible here, since a much larger clone lies one base away. The CDR3 spells CACSQGLTSGRGNEQFF. CDR3 DNA: TGTGCCTGCAGCCAAGGCCTAACTAGCGGGAGGGGTAATGAGCAGTTCTTC. This chain uses TRBV3-1 with TRBJ2-1, with 13 bases identical to TRBD2. The germline V gene has CDR1 LGHDT and CDR2 YNNKEL (reference sequence). This CDR3 is built from 17 residues.

This clonotype was counted a few times. The V call is TRBV24-1, the J call TRBJ2-2; D is perhaps TRBD1 (5 bases). V lost 4 bases and J lost 1, with 15 bases in between. CDR3 length: 17 residues. The germline gives CDR1 KGHDR, CDR2 SFDVKD. The CDR3 loop is CATSDFRVLGNTGELFF. The CDR3 nucleotides are TGTGCCACCAGTGACTTCAGGGTTCTGGGGAACACCGGGGAGCTGTTTTTT.

This chain uses TRBV12-3 or TRBV12-4 with TRBJ2-1, with TRBD2 matching over 7 bases. The CDR3 has 15 amino acids. J gave up 8 bases and V 7 bases, and 14 bases lay outside the gene matches. The CDR3 nucleotides read TGTGCCAGCAATCCCCGGGGACTATCGACGCATGAGCAGTTCTTC. This translates into CASNPRGLSTHEQFF.

This clonotype was detected only a few times. The chain joins TRBV10-2 to TRBJ2-2, with TRBD2 matching 9 bases. CDR1 is WSHSY, CDR2 SAAADI, per germline. The CDR3 extends over 17 amino acids. V shed 4 bases, J shed 2 bases, and the junction held 8 bases outside the gene matches. DNA of the CDR3: TGCGCCAGCAGTGGGTCTAGCGGGGTCACAAACACCGGGGAGCTGTTTTTT. Protein: CASSGSSGVTNTGELFF.

The sample holds a few counts of this clonotype. This chain joins TRBV6-1 and TRBJ2-2; no definite D call. Trimming removed 8 bases at V and 6 bases at J, with 7 bases between. The germline V gene encodes CDR1 MNHNS and CDR2 SASEGT. The CDR3 loop spans 11 amino acids. This CDR3 is CASLLAGELFF. The CDR3 nucleotides are TGTGCCAGCCTCTTGGCCGGGGAGCTGTTTTTT.

In this sample, this clonotype turned up many times. The chain joins TRBV10-3 to TRBJ2-5, with 7 positions matching TRBD1. CDR1 and CDR2 (germline): ENHRY, SYGVKD. The J segment lost 7 bases and the V segment lost 6 bases, leaving 11 bases of the junction unmatched. The CDR3 consists of 14 residues. As DNA, the CDR3 is TGTGCCATCAGCGACAGGGTAAACGATGGGACCCAGTACTTC. Translation: CAISDRVNDGTQYF.

This clonotype was detected many times. The rearrangement links TRBV12-3 or TRBV12-4 to TRBJ1-5; D ambiguous. The ends were cut back, 6 bases at V and 4 bases at J, with 13 bases in the middle. This CDR3 has 14 amino acids. The CDR3 region is CASSPPERNQPQHF. The CDR3 DNA is TGTGCCAGCAGCCCCCCGGAGAGGAATCAGCCCCAGCATTTT.

Many counts were recorded for this clonotype. The chain employs TRBV7-6 and TRBJ2-7, with 8 bases that match TRBD1. V trimming: 1 base; J trimming: 0 bases; junction bases outside the gene matches: 2. The germline gives CDR1 SGHVS, CDR2 FNYEAQ. This CDR3 comprises 15 residues. Here the CDR3 reads CASSLGGQASYEQYF. The CDR3 DNA sequence: TGTGCCAGCAGCTTAGGGGGACAGGCCTCCTACGAGCAGTACTTC. Looking up the rest from reference TRBV7-6 and TRBJ2-7 gives the full variable domain: GAGVSQSPRYKVTKRGQDVALRCDPISGHVSLYWYRQALGQGPEFLTYFNYEAQQDKSGLPNDRFSAERPEGSISTLTIQRTEQRDSAMYRCASSLGGQASYEQYFGPGTRLTVT.

This clonotype was observed a few times. The V call is TRBV5-4, the J call TRBJ1-5; the D is unclear. This CDR3 is 14 amino acids long. The V and J ends lost 3 bases and 0 bases respectively, with 7 bases between them. Germline CDR1 reads SGHNT; CDR2 reads YYREEE (reference sequence). CDR3 DNA: TGTGCCAGCAGCTCCAAAAATAGCAATCAGCCCCAGCATTTT. Amino acids: CASSSKNSNQPQHF.